The entry below gives a single T cell receptor beta chain sequence along with its context. Time point meaning: neoterminal ileum biopsy at postoperative endoscopy, about 6 months after surgery. Libraries were prepared by immunoSEQ multiplex PCR; TCRdb keeps only in-frame clonotypes and omits some of them. The table records about 13,000 clones, 78% of them present only once. This specimen belongs to a study of T cell repertoires in ileal Crohn's disease. Background on the study: Patients had a median roughly 8-year disease duration, and less than 45% were active smokers.

The CDR3 loop spans 13 amino acids. CDR1 is LNHDA and CDR2 is SQIVND in the germline V gene (reference sequence). Trimming removed 0 bases from V and 12 bases from J, with 14 bases in between. This sequence originates from an adult with Crohn's disease. The sequenced sample consisted of ileal tissue. This chain links TRBV19 with TRBJ1-2, with D tentatively TRBD1 (6 bases). The CDR3 DNA sequence: TGTGCCAGTAGTATAGATCTGGCAGGGGAAAACACCTTC. Amino acid sequence: CASSIDLAGENTF. The full variable domain, with the rest looked up from reference TRBV19 and TRBJ1-2, is DGGITQSPKYLFRKEGQNVTLSCEQNLNHDAMYWYRQDPGQGLRLIYYSQIVNDFQKGDIAEGYSVSREKKESFPLTVTSAQKNPTAFYLCASSIDLAGENTFGSGTRLTVV.